This T cell receptor (beta chain) was sequenced for a study of a mutant IDH1 vaccine in newly diagnosed glioma. Study in general: Patients began vaccination 4-6 weeks after radiotherapy alone, or with temozolomide cycles. Study outcomes and limitations: Vaccine-induced responses were seen in roughly 93% of patients, spanning several MHC alleles.

Time point given: week 11, during vaccination. The investigators gave 300 ug of mutant IDH1 20-mer peptide in each vaccine dose, together with topical imiquimod. The assay was immunoSEQ multiplex PCR, and TCRdb's table has in-frame clones only and misses some. The data contain 50,000 to 65,000 clones, around 85% of them singletons. Notes on this clone: Its specificity is unknown.

Sequenced material: PBMCs, taken from a glioma patient whose treatment included an IDH1 peptide vaccine. This sequence was found in a woman between 50 and 59 years old with glioma.

CDR3 DNA sequence: TGTGCCAGCAGCTTGGACCGGTCCAACGTCCTGACTTTC. This translates into CASSLDRSNVLTF. The chain employs TRBV5-6 and TRBJ2-6; D call uncertain. The CDR3 has 13 amino acids. With 0 bases removed from V and 8 bases from J, the gap between germline ends came to 6 bases. CDR1 is SGHDT, CDR2 YYEEEE, per germline.